The 32 T cell receptor beta chains reported below all come from one sample, sequenced in a study of T-cell reconstitution after alpha-beta-depleted transplantation in children. The TCRbeta library was prepared with unique molecular identifiers. TCRdb reprocessed the PCR reads via MiXCR and lists one record per CDR3 protein. The sample shows more than 100,000 distinct CDR3 sequences, 20% to 25% of them seen only once. Material: PBMCs, mostly from graft donor cells, obtained 180 days after TCRalphabeta/CD19-depleted stem cell transplant. Receptors originate from a male patient aged 2-15 years who had a stem cell transplant for chronic granulomatous disease, so the T cells may come from the graft donor.

This clonotype was counted a few times. The chain combines TRBV30 with TRBJ2-3; TRBD2 matches at 8 bases. The CDR3 covers 15 residues. The ends lost 4 bases at V and 0 bases at J; junction bases unmatched: 6. In germline, CDR1 is GTSNPN, CDR2 SVGIG (reference sequence). CDR3 sequence: CAWNGLAASTDTQYF. For the CDR3, the DNA is TGTGCCTGGAATGGACTAGCAGCTAGCACAGATACGCAGTATTTT. Based on the CDR3 plus reference TRBV30 and TRBJ2-3, the full variable domain is SQTIHQWPATLVQPVGSPLSLECTVEGTSNPNLYWYRQAAGRGLQLLFYSVGIGQISSEVPQNLSASRPQDRQFILSSKKLLLSDSGFYLCAWNGLAASTDTQYFGPGTRLTVL.

This clonotype appeared a few times. The genes are TRBV29-1 and TRBJ2-7; the D is unclear. In germline, CDR1 is SQVTM, CDR2 ANQGSEA. The CDR3 length is 11 residues. Trimming took off 5 bases at V and 5 bases at J, with 10 bases between the two ends. The CDR3 sequence is CSVRLVHEQYF. The CDR3 region has the DNA TGCAGCGTTCGCCTAGTACACGAGCAGTACTTC.

The chain links TRBV5-1 to TRBJ2-2; D unresolved. V gave up 0 bases and J gave up 0 bases, with 3 bases separating them. This CDR3 comprises 14 residues. Looked up from germline, CDR1 is SGHRS and CDR2 is YFSETQ. CDR3 nucleotides: TGCGCCAGCAGCTTGGACACGAACACCGGGGAGCTGTTTTTT. Translating gives CASSLDTNTGELFF.

The chain is built from TRBV28 and TRBJ1-3; D perhaps matches TRBD1 (6 bases). Deletions cut 4 bases from V and 0 bases from J, with 7 bases between. Per the germline V gene, CDR1 is MDHEN and CDR2 is SYDVKM. This CDR3 spans 14 amino acids. CDR3 amino acids: CASSWDISGNTIYF. For the CDR3, the DNA is TGTGCCAGCAGTTGGGACATCTCTGGAAACACCATATATTTT.

This clonotype appeared many times. The chain employs TRBV6-6 and TRBJ1-5; D remains ambiguous. This CDR3 spans 13 amino acids. V lost 2 bases, J lost 4 bases, and 6 bases lay in between. Germline CDR1 is MNHNY and CDR2 is SVGAGI (reference sequence). CDR3 sequence reads: CASSYDGNQPQHF. Here the CDR3 DNA reads TGTGCCAGCAGTTACGACGGAAATCAGCCCCAGCATTTT.

The table lists this clonotype with many counts. This chain connects TRBV20-1 to TRBJ1-5; tentatively, D is TRBD1 (6 bases). The CDR3 extends over 13 amino acids. V was pared by 5 bases and J by 6 bases, with 14 bases between. Germline assignment: CDR1 DFQATT and CDR2 SNEGSKA (reference sequence). The CDR3 DNA reads as TGCAGTGCTGCTGGGGGGCTGGGTCAGCCCCAGCATTTT. As protein: CSAAGGLGQPQHF.

The chain uses TRBV7-7 and TRBJ2-2; no reliable D call. The CDR3 runs 13 residues. CDR1 is SSHAT, CDR2 FNYEAQ, per germline (reference sequence). Between the trimmed V and J ends, which lost 3 bases and 6 bases, there was a span of 8 bases. CDR3 sequence (DNA): TGTGCCAGCAGCTTCCTAGGAGCCGGGGAGCTGTTTTTT. Encoded protein: CASSFLGAGELFF.

There are a few counts of this clonotype. V and J are TRBV20-1 and TRBJ2-7, with D possibly matching TRBD1 (6 bases). V was cut by 2 bases and J by 7 bases, with 15 bases left in between. In germline, CDR1 is DFQATT, CDR2 SNEGSKA (reference sequence). CDR3 length: 13 residues. The CDR3 loop is CSARRQGLWEQYF. The CDR3 DNA reads as TGCAGTGCTAGACGCCAGGGGCTATGGGAGCAGTACTTC.

CDR3 DNA sequence: TGTGCCAGCAGCTTACAGGGGGCGCGAGAGACCCAGTACTTC. Its translation is CASSLQGARETQYF. The chain links TRBV7-2 to TRBJ2-5; 8 nucleotides align to TRBD1. Germline CDR1 SGHTA, CDR2 FQGNSA. The CDR3 covers 14 residues. Trimming removed 2 bases from V and 4 bases from J; junction bases left unmatched: 3.

The rearrangement uses TRBV10-1 and TRBJ2-2; either TRBD1 or TRBD2 may supply D (5 bases each). Trimming removed 0 bases at V and 6 bases at J, with 14 bases between. The CDR3 contains 16 residues. Germline V lookup: CDR1 WNHNN, CDR2 SYGVQD (reference sequence). The CDR3 sequence: CASSESGGRGAGELFF. CDR3 DNA: TGCGCCAGCAGTGAGTCCGGAGGACGAGGGGCCGGGGAGCTGTTTTTT.

This chain connects TRBV5-1 to TRBJ2-1; D call uncertain. Germline V CDR1 and CDR2: SGHRS, YFSETQ. The CDR3 is 12 residues long. V dropped 4 bases and J dropped 9 bases, with 11 bases sitting between them. CDR3 in DNA: TGCGCCAGCAGCACCTCTCGTAGTGAGCAGTTCTTC. Amino acid sequence: CASSTSRSEQFF.

The genes are TRBV6-5 and TRBJ1-2; no clear D. Per germline, CDR1 MNHEY and CDR2 SVGAGI. CDR3 length: 13 amino acids. V lost 6 bases, J lost 2 bases, and 10 bases lay in between. The CDR3 is CASSYTSNYGYTF. The CDR3 DNA is TGTGCCAGCAGCTACACCTCCAACTATGGCTACACCTTC.

This clonotype has more than one count but fewer than ten. The CDR3 spells CARGQNLGQPQHF. The CDR3, as DNA: TGCGCCAGAGGACAGAATCTCGGTCAGCCCCAGCATTTT. The V and J genes are TRBV5-1 and TRBJ1-5, with a tentative D call TRBD1 (6 bases). V was trimmed by 8 bases and J by 6 bases, leaving 15 bases between them. The CDR3 contains 13 residues. Germline V CDR1 and CDR2: SGHRS, YFSETQ.

The chain uses TRBV20-1 and TRBJ2-7; TRBD1 is a possible D gene (6 bases). V shed 3 bases and J shed 1 base, with 13 bases lying between them. Germline loops: CDR1 DFQATT, CDR2 SNEGSKA (reference sequence). The CDR3 spans 14 residues. CDR3 DNA sequence: TGCAGTGCTAGGGATGTGGACAGTTCCTACGAGCAGTACTTC. Amino acid sequence: CSARDVDSSYEQYF.

This chain links TRBV11-2 with TRBJ2-5, with 8 bases that match TRBD2. The CDR3 contains 15 residues. Germline CDR1 SGHAT, CDR2 FQNNGV. The trim removed 5 bases at V and 7 bases at J, leaving 12 bases unmatched. DNA for the CDR3: TGTGCCAGCAGCCCATTCGCGGGGGGCGTAGGGACCCAGTACTTC. It translates to CASSPFAGGVGTQYF. Together with reference TRBV11-2 and TRBJ2-5, the CDR3 gives the full variable domain: EAGVAQSPRYKIIEKRQSVAFWCNPISGHATLYWYQQILGQGPKLLIQFQNNGVVDDSQLPKDRFSAERLKGVDSTLKIQPAKLEDSAVYLCASSPFAGGVGTQYFGPGTRLLVL.

This clonotype was detected only a few times. The genes are TRBV12-3 or TRBV12-4 and TRBJ2-3, with 8 positions matching TRBD2. Trimming at V came to 7 bases and at J to 1 base, leaving 1 base not matched to a gene. The CDR3 has 13 residues. In nucleotides, the CDR3 is TGTGCCAGCAAGACTAGCGGCACAGATACGCAGTATTTT. Translation gives CASKTSGTDTQYF.

The rearrangement links TRBV29-1 to TRBJ1-1, with no clear D. The germline V and J ends were trimmed by 4 bases and 3 bases, with 12 bases remaining between them. CDR1 is SQVTM, CDR2 ANQGSEA, per germline. This CDR3 comprises 13 residues. CDR3 coding DNA: TGCAGCGTTGTATCAGGCCAGCACACTGAAGCTTTCTTT. Translating it yields CSVVSGQHTEAFF.

This clonotype showed up just a few times. The chain links TRBV20-1 to TRBJ1-2; D not resolved. The CDR3 sequence is 12 residues long. CDR1 and CDR2 from the germline V gene are DFQATT and SNEGSKA (reference sequence). V was clipped by 4 bases and J by 2 bases, with 8 bases between them. In nucleotides, the CDR3 is TGCAGTGCTAACAGTGTAAACTATGGCTACACCTTC. It specifies CSANSVNYGYTF.

This clonotype was recorded at least ten times. The J gene is TRBJ2-1, the V gene TRBV29-1; TRBD1 matches 7 bases. The CDR3 covers 14 residues. From germline, CDR1 is SQVTM and CDR2 ANQGSEA. Germline trimming cut 3 bases from V and 3 bases from J; bases unmatched to any gene: 5. CDR3 DNA: TGCAGCGTTGACCGGACAGGAGACTACAATGAGCAGTTCTTC. Protein sequence: CSVDRTGDYNEQFF.

This chain joins TRBV20-1 and TRBJ2-1, with D unresolved. CDR1 and CDR2 (germline): DFQATT, SNEGSKA (reference sequence). The CDR3 has 17 amino acids. V was trimmed by 0 bases and J by 6 bases, leaving 21 bases between them. This chain's CDR3 is CSARELFSNRPFNEQFF. CDR3 bases: TGCAGTGCTAGAGAACTCTTCAGCAATCGGCCCTTCAATGAGCAGTTCTTC.

This clonotype was counted a few times. This chain uses TRBV27 with TRBJ1-6; 8 positions agree with TRBD1. V was clipped by 4 bases and J by 7 bases; unmatched bases: 9. CDR1 MNHEY and CDR2 SMNVEV come from the germline V gene (reference sequence). The CDR3 length is 16 residues. Here the CDR3 reads CASSSRSRGRNSPLHF. The CDR3 DNA sequence: TGTGCCAGCAGTTCCCGCTCCAGGGGGCGAAATTCACCCCTCCACTTT.

There are many counts of this clonotype. The chain employs TRBV5-1 and TRBJ1-1, with a tentative D call TRBD1 (5 bases). V gave up 4 bases and J gave up 4 bases, with 14 bases separating them. The CDR3 loop spans 14 amino acids. From germline, CDR1 is SGHRS and CDR2 YFSETQ. The CDR3 is CASSVTGGSTEAFF. The CDR3 DNA sequence: TGCGCCAGCAGCGTAACTGGGGGGTCCACTGAAGCTTTCTTT.

The chain couples TRBV5-1 to TRBJ2-1; TRBD2 is a possible D gene (5 bases). V lost 4 bases and J lost 5, with 10 bases in between. The CDR3 length is 13 residues. Looked up from germline, CDR1 is SGHRS and CDR2 is YFSETQ. For the CDR3, the DNA is TGCGCCAGCAGCCCTATAGCGAACAATGAGCAGTTCTTC. As protein: CASSPIANNEQFF. Drawing the rest from reference TRBV5-1 and TRBJ2-1, the complete variable domain is KAGVTQTPRYLIKTRGQQVTLSCSPISGHRSVSWYQQTPGQGLQFLFEYFSETQRNKGNFPGRFSGRQFSNSRSEMNVSTLELGDSALYLCASSPIANNEQFFGPGTRLTVL.

This clonotype was recorded at least ten times. The chain couples TRBV20-1 to TRBJ2-1; D ambiguous. CDR1 and CDR2 (germline): DFQATT, SNEGSKA (reference sequence). The CDR3 is made up of 12 amino acids. The V and J ends lost 6 bases and 3 bases respectively, with 9 bases between them. Written as DNA, the CDR3 is TGCAGTGCGCGCTTTAACTACAATGAGCAGTTCTTC. Its protein is CSARFNYNEQFF.

This clonotype showed up many times. The chain combines TRBV4-2 with TRBJ1-2; 7 bases align to TRBD1. CDR3 size: 15 residues. From germline, CDR1 is LGHNA and CDR2 YNFKEQ. J lost 0 bases, V lost 4 bases, and 5 bases had no gene match. CDR3 residues: CASSRPGQTNYGYTF. CDR3 DNA: TGTGCCAGCAGCCGTCCGGGACAGACTAACTATGGCTACACCTTC.

This clonotype was seen more than once but under ten times. The chain combines TRBV12-3 or TRBV12-4 with TRBJ2-1; possibly TRBD1 for D (5 bases). The V and J ends lost 3 bases and 8 bases respectively, with 11 bases between them. The CDR3 extends over 13 amino acids. The CDR3 DNA follows: TGTGCCAGCAGTTTGGGGCAGGGCTATGAGCAGTTCTTC. Translation: CASSLGQGYEQFF.

This clonotype turned up a few times. The chain employs TRBV7-8 and TRBJ1-1; no firm D call. The CDR3 extends over 16 amino acids. From germline, CDR1 is SGHVS and CDR2 FQNEAQ. V lost 1 base, J lost 3 bases, and 15 bases lay in between. CDR3 bases: TGTGCCAGCAGCTTAGGCCACGGAGGACGGGACACTGAAGCTTTCTTT. Translation: CASSLGHGGRDTEAFF.

The rearrangement links TRBV12-3 or TRBV12-4 to TRBJ2-3; perhaps TRBD1 as D (5 bases). This CDR3 has 14 residues. V shed 5 bases and J shed 2 bases, with 11 bases lying between them. The CDR3 sequence is CASSHRQTTDTQYF. CDR3 DNA: TGTGCCAGCAGTCATCGACAGACCACAGATACGCAGTATTTT.

V is TRBV5-1 and J is TRBJ2-5; the D is unclear. CDR3 length equals 14 residues. With 0 bases removed from V and 2 bases from J, the gap between germline ends came to 8 bases. The germline V gene has CDR1 SGHRS and CDR2 YFSETQ. The CDR3 nucleotides read TGCGCCAGCAGCTTGGTGACGGATCAAGAGACCCAGTACTTC. It yields the protein CASSLVTDQETQYF.

The chain links TRBV5-1 to TRBJ2-3; 8 nucleotides match TRBD1. Trimming at V came to 5 bases and at J to 6 bases, leaving 11 bases not matched to a gene. Germline loops: CDR1 SGHRS, CDR2 YFSETQ. The CDR3 is 15 amino acids. CDR3 sequence: CASSHGQGEVDTQYF. As DNA, the CDR3 is TGCGCCAGCAGTCACGGACAGGGCGAGGTGGATACGCAGTATTTT.

This clonotype was seen repeatedly, ten times or more. The chain links TRBV3-1 to TRBJ2-7; 7 nucleotides align to TRBD1. Trimming took 0 bases from V and 2 from J; bases not matched to a gene: 4. Looked up from germline, CDR1 is LGHDT and CDR2 is YNNKEL (reference sequence). The CDR3 is made up of 15 amino acids. The CDR3 region has the DNA TGTGCCAGCAGCCAAGAAGCGCAGGGGGCCTACGAGCAGTACTTC. It codes for CASSQEAQGAYEQYF.

This clonotype has at least ten counts. This chain uses TRBV7-9 with TRBJ2-7; no definite D call. The CDR3 totals 15 residues. Trimming shortened V by 5 bases and J by 0 bases, and 14 bases separated the two germline ends. The germline CDR1 and CDR2 sequences are SEHNR and FQNEAQ (reference sequence). CDR3 sequence: CASSTSNGPSYEQYF. CDR3 DNA sequence: TGTGCCAGCAGCACAAGTAACGGGCCCTCCTACGAGCAGTACTTC.